The entry below gives a single T cell receptor (beta chain) sequence along with its context. This sample is part of a study of T cell clones after liver transplantation. Study overall: TCRbeta sequencing after a pre-transplant mixed lymphocyte reaction identified graft-donor-reactive clones, later tracked in post-transplant blood. Graft-donor-reactive sequences were compared with third-party-reactive TCRbeta sequences from pre-transplant mixed lymphocyte reactions.

Sequencing was performed with immunoSEQ multiplex PCR; in TCRdb, only in-frame clones are kept and a portion is missing. The sample consists of roughly 74,000 clones, 80% of them appearing once. This CDR3 region has 14 residues. Germline V CDR1 and CDR2: SGHTA, FQGNSA. Trimming took 5 bases from V and 0 from J, leaving 10 bases between them. The starting material was CD4+ T cells from blood, obtained before liver transplant. The sequence was obtained from a human donor who received a liver transplant. V gene TRBV7-2 combines with J gene TRBJ1-1; D call uncertain. The CDR3 DNA reads TGTGCCAGCAGCCCCGAACTCATGAACACTGAAGCTTTCTTT. This gives the protein CASSPELMNTEAFF.